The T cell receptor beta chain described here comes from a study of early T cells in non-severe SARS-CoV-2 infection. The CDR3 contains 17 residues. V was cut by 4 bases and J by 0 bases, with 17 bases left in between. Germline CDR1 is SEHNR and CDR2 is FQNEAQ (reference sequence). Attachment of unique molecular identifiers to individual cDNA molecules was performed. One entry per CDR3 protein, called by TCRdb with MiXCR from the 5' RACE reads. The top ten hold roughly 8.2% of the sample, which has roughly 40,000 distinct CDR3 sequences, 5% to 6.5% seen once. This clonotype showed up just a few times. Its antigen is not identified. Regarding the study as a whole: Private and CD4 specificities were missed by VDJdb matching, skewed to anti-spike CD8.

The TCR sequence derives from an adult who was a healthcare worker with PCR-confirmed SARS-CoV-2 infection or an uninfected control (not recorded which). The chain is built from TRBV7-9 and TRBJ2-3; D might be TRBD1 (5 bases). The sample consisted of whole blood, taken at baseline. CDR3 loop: CASSSSLGRTSTDTQYF. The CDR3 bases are TGTGCCAGCAGCTCCTCTTTGGGGCGGACGAGCACAGATACGCAGTATTTT.